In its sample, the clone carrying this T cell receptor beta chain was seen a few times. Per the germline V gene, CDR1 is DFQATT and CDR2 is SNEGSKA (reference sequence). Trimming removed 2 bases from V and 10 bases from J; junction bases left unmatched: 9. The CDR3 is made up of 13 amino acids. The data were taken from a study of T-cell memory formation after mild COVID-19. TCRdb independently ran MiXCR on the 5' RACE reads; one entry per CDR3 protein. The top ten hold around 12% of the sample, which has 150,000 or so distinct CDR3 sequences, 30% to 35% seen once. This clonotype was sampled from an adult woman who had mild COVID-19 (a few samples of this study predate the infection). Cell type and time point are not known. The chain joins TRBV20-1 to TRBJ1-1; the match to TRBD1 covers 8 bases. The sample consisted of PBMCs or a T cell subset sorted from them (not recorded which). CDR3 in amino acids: CSARSPQGVGAFF. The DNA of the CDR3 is TGCAGTGCTAGATCCCCACAGGGGGTTGGAGCTTTCTTT.